These 29 T cell receptor beta chains share one sample of origin, sequenced in a study of shared clonotypes between healthy human individuals. Only in-frame clones appear in the TCRdb table, and some are missing; sequencing was by immunoSEQ multiplex PCR. The sample contains under 550,000 clones, roughly 95% of which appear only once. The specimen sequenced was naive CD4+ T cells sorted from blood. Indicated subset: CD45RA+ positively selected. The source is a woman aged 30 to 39 in good health.

The rearrangement links TRBV5-4 to TRBJ1-2; TRBD1 agrees at 9 bases. The CDR3 is made up of 13 amino acids. The trim removed 2 bases at V and 7 bases at J, leaving 3 bases unmatched. CDR1 SGHNT and CDR2 YYREEE come from the germline V gene (reference sequence). This CDR3 reads CASSFGTGTGYTF. The CDR3 DNA sequence: TGTGCCAGCAGCTTCGGGACAGGGACTGGCTACACCTTC.

The chain employs TRBV6-1 and TRBJ1-1; unclear D gene. Germline CDR1 is MNHNS and CDR2 is SASEGT. The CDR3 consists of 13 residues. V was trimmed by 8 bases and J by 0 bases, leaving 10 bases between them. The CDR3 region is CASVGSLNTEAFF. CDR3 sequence (DNA): TGTGCCAGCGTCGGAAGCTTGAACACTGAAGCTTTCTTT.

CDR3 nucleotides: TGTGCCAGCAGTTTGAGGGGAGTTTCGACCGGGGAGCTGTTTTTT. Amino acids: CASSLRGVSTGELFF. This chain links TRBV27 with TRBJ2-2; perhaps D is TRBD1 or TRBD2 (5 bases each). The CDR3 spans 15 residues. Trimming left V 3 bases short and J 5 bases short, with 13 bases between. The germline gives CDR1 MNHEY, CDR2 SMNVEV (reference sequence).

The chain joins TRBV7-9 to TRBJ1-2; D is possibly TRBD1 (6 bases). CDR1 and CDR2 from the germline V gene are SEHNR and FQNEAQ (reference sequence). Trimming shortened V by 3 bases and J by 8 bases, and 16 bases separated the two germline ends. CDR3 length equals 14 residues. The CDR3 sequence is CASSFNLGGDGYTF. CDR3 DNA sequence: TGTGCCAGCAGCTTCAACCTCGGGGGCGACGGCTACACCTTC.

The J gene is TRBJ1-2, the V gene TRBV6-5, with no clear D. CDR1 MNHEY and CDR2 SVGAGI come from the germline V gene. The CDR3 totals 14 residues. The V end was cut by 7 bases, the J end by 7 bases, with 19 bases between. For the CDR3, the DNA is TGTGCCAGCAAAGCTTCTTCGGTAGGACGTGGCTACACCTTC. Protein sequence: CASKASSVGRGYTF.

The genes are TRBV11-3 and TRBJ2-1; D call uncertain. The CDR3 has 13 amino acids. Germline V gene lookup returns CDR1 SGHNT and CDR2 YENEEA. Trimming removed 1 base from V and 4 bases from J, with 5 bases in between. The CDR3 sequence: CASSLGRYNEQFF. In DNA form, the CDR3 reads TGTGCCAGCAGCTTAGGTCGTTACAATGAGCAGTTCTTC.

The rearrangement uses TRBV19 and TRBJ1-1, with D maybe TRBD1 (5 bases). The CDR3 has 13 residues. Germline CDR1 is LNHDA and CDR2 is SQIVND (reference sequence). The V end lost 5 bases, the J end lost 1 base, and 8 bases lay between the germline ends. CDR3 sequence reads: CASSFTGNTEAFF. For the CDR3, the DNA is TGTGCCAGTAGTTTTACAGGGAACACTGAAGCTTTCTTT.

The chain links TRBV14 to TRBJ2-6; TRBD2 is a possible D gene (6 bases). The CDR3 has 16 amino acids. Trimming removed 0 bases at V and 0 bases at J, with 6 bases between. Germline CDR1 and CDR2: SGHDN and FVKESK. For the CDR3, the DNA is TGTGCCAGCAGCCAAGACGGGAGCTCTGGGGCCAACGTCCTGACTTTC. Protein product: CASSQDGSSGANVLTF.

This chain connects TRBV27 to TRBJ1-1; the D gene is possibly TRBD1 (5 bases). The CDR3 extends over 14 amino acids. V was cut by 4 bases and J by 9 bases, with 18 bases left in between. Germline CDR1 MNHEY, CDR2 SMNVEV (reference sequence). CDR3 sequence reads: CASSSHGGSEKAFF. The DNA of the CDR3 is TGTGCCAGCAGTTCCCACGGGGGGTCAGAAAAAGCTTTCTTT.

The chain joins TRBV19 to TRBJ2-7; D is perhaps TRBD2 (5 bases). Germline CDR1 is LNHDA and CDR2 is SQIVND (reference sequence). This CDR3 has 12 amino acids. The V end lost 2 bases, the J end lost 6 bases, and 8 bases lay between the germline ends. The CDR3 region has the DNA TGTGCCAGTAGTATATTGGGGAGCGAGCAGTACTTC. It codes for CASSILGSEQYF.

The rearrangement uses TRBV14 and TRBJ2-3; 7 nucleotides line up with TRBD2. This CDR3 region has 16 residues. Per germline, CDR1 SGHDN and CDR2 FVKESK. The V gene end was trimmed by 4 bases and the J gene end by 1 base; junction bases not matched to a gene: 8. CDR3: CASSPPGLPRTDTQYF. CDR3 nucleotides: TGTGCCAGCAGCCCGCCGGGACTACCTCGCACAGATACGCAGTATTTT. Full variable domain (remainder filled in from reference TRBV14 and TRBJ2-3): EAGVTQFPSHSVIEKGQTVTLRCDPISGHDNLYWYRRVMGKEIKFLLHFVKESKQDESGMPNNRFLAERTGGTYSTLKVQPAELEDSGVYFCASSPPGLPRTDTQYFGPGTRLTVL.

This clone was detected only once. The chain is built from TRBV4-2 and TRBJ2-7; D uncertain. Germline V gene data show CDR1 as LGHNA and CDR2 as YNFKEQ. V shed 3 bases and J shed 2 bases, with 11 bases lying between them. The CDR3 consists of 14 residues. CDR3 in amino acids: CASSQAPVPYEQYF. The CDR3 DNA reads as TGTGCCAGCAGCCAGGCCCCGGTCCCCTACGAGCAGTACTTC.

The CDR3 reads CASRRTGQARQPQHF. The CDR3 DNA reads TGTGCCAGCAGGAGGACCGGACAGGCACGACAGCCCCAGCATTTT. The rearrangement uses TRBV6-5 and TRBJ1-5; 7 bases agree with TRBD1. Trimming at V came to 6 bases and at J to 7 bases, leaving 12 bases not matched to a gene. This CDR3 is built from 15 residues. In germline, CDR1 is MNHEY, CDR2 SVGAGI.

J is TRBJ1-5 and V is TRBV18, with 11 bases that match TRBD1. Trimming at V came to 2 bases and at J to 2 bases, leaving 2 bases not matched to a gene. Germline lookup yields CDR1 KGHSH and CDR2 LQKENI. This CDR3 is 16 amino acids long. As DNA, the CDR3 is TGTGCCAGCTCACCAGGGACAGGGGGTGGCAATCAGCCCCAGCATTTT. It codes for CASSPGTGGGNQPQHF. Drawing the rest from reference TRBV18 and TRBJ1-5, the complete variable domain is NAGVMQNPRHLVRRRGQEARLRCSPMKGHSHVYWYRQLPEEGLKFMVYLQKENIIDESGMPKERFSAEFPKEGPSILRIQQVVRGDSAAYFCASSPGTGGGNQPQHFGDGTRLSIL.

The chain combines TRBV5-1 with TRBJ2-3; 10 bases line up with TRBD1. V was pared by 4 bases and J by 6 bases, with 11 bases of the junction left unmatched. Germline CDR1 SGHRS, CDR2 YFSETQ. This CDR3 region has 16 residues. This chain's CDR3 is CASSPRRQGAGDTQYF. CDR3 DNA sequence: TGCGCCAGCAGCCCGAGACGACAGGGGGCGGGGGATACGCAGTATTTT.

The V gene is TRBV18, the J gene TRBJ2-1, with D unclear. This CDR3 has 13 amino acids. Trimming stripped 4 bases from V and 5 bases from J, with 9 bases between. Germline V gene sequence: CDR1 KGHSH, CDR2 LQKENI. DNA of the CDR3: TGTGCCAGCTCACAGAGGAGTGACAATGAGCAGTTCTTC. Translated, it gives CASSQRSDNEQFF.

The genes are TRBV18 and TRBJ2-7, with 7 bases fitting TRBD1. CDR3 length: 13 amino acids. CDR1 is KGHSH, CDR2 LQKENI, per germline. With V trimmed by 3 bases and J by 5 bases, 4 bases remained unmatched. CDR3: CASSPFQGDEQYF. The CDR3 DNA sequence: TGTGCCAGCTCACCCTTCCAGGGGGACGAGCAGTACTTC.

This chain uses TRBV18 with TRBJ2-5; tentative D call: TRBD1 (6 bases). The germline gives CDR1 KGHSH, CDR2 LQKENI. The CDR3 consists of 19 residues. Trimming stripped 1 base from V and 3 bases from J, with 24 bases between. The CDR3 sequence is CASSPRRGEFPSAEETQYF. The DNA of the CDR3 is TGTGCCAGCTCACCACGCAGGGGCGAGTTCCCCTCAGCGGAAGAGACCCAGTACTTC. The variable domain in full, completed from reference TRBV18 and TRBJ2-5, reads NAGVMQNPRHLVRRRGQEARLRCSPMKGHSHVYWYRQLPEEGLKFMVYLQKENIIDESGMPKERFSAEFPKEGPSILRIQQVVRGDSAAYFCASSPRRGEFPSAEETQYFGPGTRLLVL.

The chain has TRBV2 and TRBJ2-3; a possible D gene is TRBD2 (7 bases). The CDR3 covers 14 residues. Trimming pared 6 bases from V and 6 bases from J, leaving 16 bases between. CDR1 and CDR2 from the germline V gene are SNHLY and FYNNEI. CDR3 protein: CASRVGGGPDTQYF. The CDR3 region has the DNA TGTGCCAGCAGAGTGGGGGGGGGCCCCGATACGCAGTATTTT.

The chain combines TRBV19 with TRBJ1-1, with D unresolved. V was shortened by 6 bases and J by 5 bases, with 13 bases between the two germline ends. The CDR3 extends over 13 amino acids. The germline V gene has CDR1 LNHDA and CDR2 SQIVND (reference sequence). This CDR3 is CASREHPGTEAFF. In DNA, the CDR3 is TGTGCCAGTAGGGAACACCCGGGGACTGAAGCTTTCTTT.

V gene TRBV28 combines with J gene TRBJ1-2; no reliable D call. Germline lookup yields CDR1 MDHEN and CDR2 SYDVKM. V lost 3 bases, J lost 3 bases, and 26 bases lay in between. The CDR3 covers 19 residues. CDR3 in amino acids: CASSLGDVGGIRGDYGYTF. For the CDR3, the DNA is TGTGCCAGCAGTTTGGGTGACGTGGGCGGTATCAGAGGCGACTATGGCTACACCTTC.

The chain's CDR3 is CASSSGQGVSGANVLTF. The DNA of the CDR3 is TGTGCCAGTAGTTCGGGACAGGGGGTCTCTGGGGCCAACGTCCTGACTTTC. The gene calls are TRBV19 and TRBJ2-6, with 11 bases lining up with TRBD1. There are 17 residues in the CDR3. Germline lookup yields CDR1 LNHDA and CDR2 SQIVND (reference sequence). Trimming removed 5 bases from V and 0 bases from J; junction bases left unmatched: 3.

This clone was counted a single time. V usage is TRBV19 and J usage is TRBJ1-5, with 10 bases matching TRBD1. The CDR3 has 17 residues. V lost 1 base and J lost 6; bases outside the gene matches: 9. Germline CDR1 and CDR2: LNHDA and SQIVND (reference sequence). CDR3 sequence: CASSIARDRGSGQPQHF. DNA for the CDR3: TGTGCCAGTAGTATAGCCCGGGACAGGGGCTCCGGTCAGCCCCAGCATTTT. The entire variable domain, with the rest obtained from reference TRBV19 and TRBJ1-5, is as follows: DGGITQSPKYLFRKEGQNVTLSCEQNLNHDAMYWYRQDPGQGLRLIYYSQIVNDFQKGDIAEGYSVSREKKESFPLTVTSAQKNPTAFYLCASSIARDRGSGQPQHFGDGTRLSIL.

CDR3 sequence (DNA): TGCGCCAGCAGTGCACAGGGATTCTCTGGAAACACCATATATTTT. It encodes CASSAQGFSGNTIYF. The chain joins TRBV10-1 to TRBJ1-3; the D gene is possibly TRBD1 (6 bases). This CDR3 has 15 amino acids. Germline assignment: CDR1 WNHNN and CDR2 SYGVQD (reference sequence). V lost 4 bases to trimming and J lost 0 bases, with 10 bases between them.

The chain employs TRBV18 and TRBJ2-2; D uncertain. The germline CDR1 and CDR2 sequences are KGHSH and LQKENI. The CDR3 loop spans 16 amino acids. Trimming stripped 5 bases from V and 0 bases from J, with 13 bases between. The CDR3 region is CASSALGQANTGELFF. CDR3 DNA: TGTGCCAGCTCAGCCCTCGGTCAGGCGAACACCGGGGAGCTGTTTTTT.

This chain joins TRBV28 and TRBJ1-3; possible D gene TRBD1, 5 bases. V was pared by 2 bases and J by 5 bases, with 16 bases between. This CDR3 contains 16 residues. Germline assignment: CDR1 MDHEN and CDR2 SYDVKM. The CDR3 nucleotides read TGTGCCAGCAGTTTAATAATGAGGGACCGTCGAAACACCATATATTTT. This sequence encodes CASSLIMRDRRNTIYF.

J is TRBJ2-1 and V is TRBV2; 11 nucleotides match TRBD2. This CDR3 spans 15 amino acids. Germline CDR1 SNHLY, CDR2 FYNNEI. V gave up 2 bases and J gave up 9 bases; unmatched junction bases: 6. Written as DNA, the CDR3 is TGTGCCAGCAGTGAATTAGCGGGAGGGCCAGGTGAGCAGTTCTTC. Translated, it gives CASSELAGGPGEQFF.

This clone was observed once. The genes are TRBV5-1 and TRBJ2-2, with D maybe TRBD2 (6 bases). The CDR3 has 14 residues. CDR1 and CDR2 (germline): SGHRS, YFSETQ. Trimming left V 9 bases short and J 4 bases short, with 16 bases between. The CDR3 loop reads CATSSGTSTGELFF. CDR3 in DNA: TGCGCCACCTCCTCCGGGACTTCCACCGGGGAGCTGTTTTTT.

This sequence joins TRBV2 and TRBJ2-5, with 7 bases fitting TRBD2. The last part of the DNA fits TRBJ2-7 better; the J call may be wrong. The CDR3 extends over 15 amino acids. Germline CDR1 SNHLY, CDR2 FYNNEI. CDR3: CASRVVAGTSYEQYF. CDR3 in DNA: TGTGCCAGCAGGGTGGTAGCGGGTACCTCCTACGAGCAGTACTTC.